These 14 T cell receptor beta chains share one sample of origin, sequenced in a study of control samples from healthy donors and cancer patients. Only in-frame clones appear in the TCRdb table, and some are missing; sequencing was by immunoSEQ multiplex PCR. The table has roughly 49,000 clones, more than 70% seen once. The sequencing sample was made of PBMCs. Source of these receptors: a man aged 50 or older with head and neck cancer.

The chain carries TRBV7-9 and TRBJ2-3, with TRBD1 matching over 8 bases. V lost 4 bases and J lost 0; bases outside the gene matches: 6. The CDR3 spans 16 residues. Germline CDR1 reads SEHNR; CDR2 reads FQNEAQ (reference sequence). The CDR3 here is CASSSGQAFSTDTQYF. Written as DNA, the CDR3 is TGTGCCAGCAGCTCGGGACAGGCTTTTAGCACAGATACGCAGTATTTT.

This clone was seen once. The chain combines TRBV7-8 with TRBJ1-5, with unresolved D. The length of the CDR3 is 15 residues. V was pared by 3 bases and J by 2 bases, with 11 bases between. Per germline, CDR1 SGHVS and CDR2 FQNEAQ. For the CDR3, the DNA is TGTGCCAGCAGCTTGTCCGACGCTGGCAATCAGCCCCAGCATTTT. Translating gives CASSLSDAGNQPQHF.

This chain uses TRBV19 with TRBJ1-2; D call uncertain. The CDR3 loop spans 13 amino acids. V was pared by 3 bases and J by 2 bases, with 7 bases between. Germline lookup yields CDR1 LNHDA and CDR2 SQIVND (reference sequence). CDR3 sequence reads: CASSIERNYGYTF. For the CDR3, the DNA is TGTGCCAGTAGTATTGAACGCAACTATGGCTACACCTTC.

The chain joins TRBV3-1 (or the pseudogene TRBV3-2) to TRBJ1-4, with D possibly TRBD1 on 6 matching bases. This CDR3 comprises 13 residues. The V gene lost 2 bases and the J gene lost 6 bases, with 7 bases spanning the gap. Germline V lookup: CDR1 LGHDT, CDR2 YNNKEL (reference sequence). The CDR3 nucleotides read TGTGCCAGCAGCCAAACAGGGTATGAAAAACTGTTTTTT. This codes for CASSQTGYEKLFF.

This sequence joins TRBV12-5 and TRBJ2-1, with 13 bases that match TRBD2. Germline V gene data show CDR1 as LGHNT and CDR2 as FRNRAP. Trimming at V came to 0 bases and at J to 4 bases, leaving 3 bases not matched to a gene. The CDR3 has 17 amino acids. DNA of the CDR3: TGTGCTAGTGGTTTGGTACTAGCGGGGGGGACTTACAATGAGCAGTTCTTC. Amino acid sequence: CASGLVLAGGTYNEQFF.

This chain joins TRBV11-2 and TRBJ2-1; 9 bases agree with TRBD2. Germline CDR1 SGHAT, CDR2 FQNNGV. The CDR3 is 15 amino acids. V lost 2 bases to trimming and J lost 10 bases; unmatched junction nucleotides: 9. In DNA, the CDR3 is TGTGCCAGCAGCTTATTGAGTAGCGGGGGAGGGGAGCAGTTCTTC. Its protein is CASSLLSSGGGEQFF.

The chain is built from TRBV12-3 or TRBV12-4 and TRBJ2-5, with 9 nucleotides matching TRBD1. The CDR3 has 13 residues. The V segment lost 6 bases and the J segment 5 bases; nucleotides outside the gene matches: 4. The CDR3 bases are TGTGCCAGCAGGGGGACAGGGTGGGAGACCCAGTACTTC. The encoded protein is CASRGTGWETQYF.

This clone occurred once. This chain connects TRBV7-2 to TRBJ2-7; D unresolved. This CDR3 contains 13 residues. Germline-derived CDR1 and CDR2 are SGHTA and FQGNSA. The V gene lost 2 bases and the J gene lost 7 bases, with 12 bases spanning the gap. CDR3 in amino acids: CASSLLPDWEQYF. CDR3 sequence (DNA): TGTGCCAGCAGCTTACTGCCCGATTGGGAGCAGTACTTC.

The chain employs TRBV18 and TRBJ1-1; TRBD1 is a possible D gene (6 bases). Germline V gene sequence: CDR1 KGHSH, CDR2 LQKENI. V lost 2 bases and J 4 bases, leaving 11 bases between the germline ends. The CDR3 is 14 residues long. The CDR3, as DNA: TGTGCCAGCTCACCAAGGACAGAGGGCACTGAAGCTTTCTTT. It yields the protein CASSPRTEGTEAFF. Drawing the rest from reference TRBV18 and TRBJ1-1, the complete variable domain is NAGVMQNPRHLVRRRGQEARLRCSPMKGHSHVYWYRQLPEEGLKFMVYLQKENIIDESGMPKERFSAEFPKEGPSILRIQQVVRGDSAAYFCASSPRTEGTEAFFGQGTRLTVV.

The J gene is TRBJ2-5, the V gene TRBV7-8, with D possibly matching TRBD2 (7 bases). This CDR3 contains 16 residues. Trimming cost V 7 bases and J 4 bases, with 22 bases left between them. Germline V gives CDR1 SGHVS, CDR2 FQNEAQ. The CDR3 coding sequence is TGTGCCAGCACCACTGGGGGGGGCTCGTTGCGAGAGACCCAGTACTTC. Residues: CASTTGGGSLRETQYF.

V usage is TRBV5-5 and J usage is TRBJ2-3; D perhaps matches TRBD2 (5 bases). In germline, CDR1 is SGHKS, CDR2 YYEKEE (reference sequence). With 0 bases removed from V and 0 bases from J, the gap between germline ends came to 11 bases. The CDR3 contains 16 residues. The CDR3 sequence: CASSLARGLSTDTQYF. CDR3 nucleotides: TGTGCCAGCAGCTTGGCCAGAGGGCTTAGCACAGATACGCAGTATTTT.

This clone was detected once. CDR3 DNA: TGTGCCAGCAGTGCGGGACGGGCAAGCAATCAGCCCCAGCATTTT. Amino acids: CASSAGRASNQPQHF. The rearrangement joins TRBV6-1 to TRBJ1-5, with D possibly matching TRBD1 (5 bases). CDR3 length equals 15 residues. V lost 4 bases, J lost 1 base, and 11 bases lay in between. Germline loops: CDR1 MNHNS, CDR2 SASEGT.

The chain employs TRBV6-1 and TRBJ2-1, with 10 bases identical to TRBD1. Germline V gives CDR1 MNHNS, CDR2 SASEGT. This CDR3 comprises 15 residues. The J segment lost 15 bases and the V segment lost 2 bases, leaving 13 bases of the junction unmatched. CDR3 nucleotides: TGTGCCAGCAGTGAAAAGTGGACAGGGGGAATGAGCACGTTCTTC. Protein product: CASSEKWTGGMSTFF.

The chain has TRBV7-6 and TRBJ2-3, with 10 bases lining up with TRBD2. The CDR3 runs 21 residues. V lost 4 bases, J lost 0 bases, and 19 bases stayed unmatched. CDR1 is SGHVS and CDR2 is FNYEAQ in the germline V gene. DNA of the CDR3: TGTGCCAGCAGCTCTAACTGGGAAGGTCTAGCGGGGGCCATTAGCACAGATACGCAGTATTTT. This translates into CASSSNWEGLAGAISTDTQYF. The full variable domain, in which reference TRBV7-6 and TRBJ2-3 provide the parts outside the CDR3, is GAGVSQSPRYKVTKRGQDVALRCDPISGHVSLYWYRQALGQGPEFLTYFNYEAQQDKSGLPNDRFSAERPEGSISTLTIQRTEQRDSAMYRCASSSNWEGLAGAISTDTQYFGPGTRLTVL.